This TCR beta chain was sequenced during a study of blood T cell repertoires in COVID-19. Study at large: There were acute and convalescent COVID-19 samples, and they came from the United States, Italy and Spain.

In the study's own analysis: Estimation of nucleated cell counts was performed using reference gene primer amplification. Measured with immunoSEQ multiplex PCR; TCRdb has only the in-frame clones, and not every one. V and J calls and clone size are given by that table; D and trimming were obtained from the DNA. The sample contains around 290,000 clones, roughly 90% of which appear only once. Germline CDR1 and CDR2: MGHRA and YSYEKL. The germline V and J ends were trimmed by 4 bases and 12 bases, with 20 bases remaining between them. The CDR3 has 14 residues. Across about two dozen US areas, participants ranged in age from about 18 to 90 years. The table lists this clone with a count of one.

This clonotype was obtained from a young woman who had recovered from COVID-19. The gene calls are TRBV4-1 and TRBJ2-3; perhaps TRBD2 as D (6 bases). The sequenced material came from PBMCs or T cells enriched from blood (not recorded which). This CDR3 reads CASSLYPREVTQYF. CDR3 coding DNA: TGCGCCAGCAGCCTCTATCCCAGGGAGGTGACACAGTATTTT.